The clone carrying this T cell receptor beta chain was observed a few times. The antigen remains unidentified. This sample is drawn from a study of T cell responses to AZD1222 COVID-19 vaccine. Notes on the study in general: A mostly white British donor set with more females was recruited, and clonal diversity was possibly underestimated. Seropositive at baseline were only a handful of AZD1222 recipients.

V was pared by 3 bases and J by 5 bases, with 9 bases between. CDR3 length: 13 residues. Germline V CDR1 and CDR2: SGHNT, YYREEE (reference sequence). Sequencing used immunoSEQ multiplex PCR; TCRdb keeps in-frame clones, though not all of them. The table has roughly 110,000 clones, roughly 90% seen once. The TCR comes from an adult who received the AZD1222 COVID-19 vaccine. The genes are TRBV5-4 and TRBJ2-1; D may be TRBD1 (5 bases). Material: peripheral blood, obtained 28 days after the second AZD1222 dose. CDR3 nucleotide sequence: TGTGCCAGCAGCTCTACCAGGGACAATGAGCAGTTCTTC. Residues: CASSSTRDNEQFF.